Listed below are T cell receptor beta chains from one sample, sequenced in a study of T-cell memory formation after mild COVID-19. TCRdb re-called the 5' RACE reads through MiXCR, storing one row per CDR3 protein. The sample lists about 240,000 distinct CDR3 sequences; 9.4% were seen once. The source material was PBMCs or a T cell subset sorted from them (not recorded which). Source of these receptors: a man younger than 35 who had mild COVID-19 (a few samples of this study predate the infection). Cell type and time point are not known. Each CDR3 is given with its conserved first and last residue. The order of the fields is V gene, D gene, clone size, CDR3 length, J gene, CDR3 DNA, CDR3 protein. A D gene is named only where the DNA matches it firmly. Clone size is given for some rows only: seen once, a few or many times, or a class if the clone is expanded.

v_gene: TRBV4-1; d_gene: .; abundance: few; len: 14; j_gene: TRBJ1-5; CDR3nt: TGCGCCAGCAGCCAAGTAGGACCGAATCAGCCCCAGCATTTT; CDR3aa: CASSQVGPNQPQHF
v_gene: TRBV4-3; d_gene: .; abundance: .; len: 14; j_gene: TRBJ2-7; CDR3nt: TGCGCCAGCAGCCATGAAGGGGCGACCTACGAGCAGTACTTC; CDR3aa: CASSHEGATYEQYF
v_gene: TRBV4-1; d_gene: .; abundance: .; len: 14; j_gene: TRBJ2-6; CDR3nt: TGCGCCAGCAGGTGGGGTCCTGGGGCCAACGTCCTGACTTTC; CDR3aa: CASRWGPGANVLTF
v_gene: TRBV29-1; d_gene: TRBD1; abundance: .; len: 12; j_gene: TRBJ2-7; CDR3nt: TGCAGCGGCCGGGACAGCTCCTACGAGCAGTACTTC; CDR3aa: CSGRDSSYEQYF
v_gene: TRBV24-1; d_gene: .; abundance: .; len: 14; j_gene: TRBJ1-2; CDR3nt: TGTGCCACCAGCGGGGGGCTAGCTAACTATGGCTACACCTTC; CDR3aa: CATSGGLANYGYTF
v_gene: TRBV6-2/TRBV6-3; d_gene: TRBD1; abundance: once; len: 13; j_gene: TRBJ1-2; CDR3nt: TGTGCCAGCAGCCCCGGGACAGGGGATGGCTACGCCTTC; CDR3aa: CASSPGTGDGYAF
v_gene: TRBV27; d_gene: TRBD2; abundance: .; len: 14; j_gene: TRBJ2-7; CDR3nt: TGTGCCAGCAGACTAGCGGGGGGTACCTACGAGCAGTACTTC; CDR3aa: CASRLAGGTYEQYF
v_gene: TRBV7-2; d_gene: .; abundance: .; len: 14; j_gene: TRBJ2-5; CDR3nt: TGTGCCAGCAGCTTTGGCGGGGGCGAAGGGACCCAGTACTTC; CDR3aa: CASSFGGGEGTQYF
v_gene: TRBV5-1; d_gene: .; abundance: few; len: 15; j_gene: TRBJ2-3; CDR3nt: TGCGCCAGCAGCTCCAGGGGAAGAGACACAGATACGCAGTATTTT; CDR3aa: CASSSRGRDTDTQYF
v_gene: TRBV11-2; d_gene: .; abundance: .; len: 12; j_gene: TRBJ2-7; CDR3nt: TGTGCCAGCAGCTTCTTCGCGGCCGAGCAGTACTTC; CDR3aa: CASSFFAAEQYF
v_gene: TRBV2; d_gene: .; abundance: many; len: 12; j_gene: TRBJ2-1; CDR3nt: TGTGCCAGCAGTGCGGTGGAATTTGAGCAGTTCTTC; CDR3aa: CASSAVEFEQFF
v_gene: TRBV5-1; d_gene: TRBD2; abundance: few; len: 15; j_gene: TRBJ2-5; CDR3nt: TGCGCCAGCAGCTATAGCGGGGGGGCCGTCGAGACCCAGTACTTC; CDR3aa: CASSYSGGAVETQYF
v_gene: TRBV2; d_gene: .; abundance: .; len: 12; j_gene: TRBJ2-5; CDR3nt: TGTGCCTGCGTTGAGGGTTGGGAGACCCAGTACTTC; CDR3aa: CACVEGWETQYF
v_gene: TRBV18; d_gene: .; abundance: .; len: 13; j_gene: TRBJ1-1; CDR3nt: TGTGCCAGCTCACCACCCAGGAGCGCTGAAGCTTTCTTT; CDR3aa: CASSPPRSAEAFF
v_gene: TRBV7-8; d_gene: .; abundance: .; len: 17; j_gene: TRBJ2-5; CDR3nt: TGTGCCAGCAGCTTAGGATTTGGGGGGTACATACAAGAGACCCAGTACTTC; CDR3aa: CASSLGFGGYIQETQYF
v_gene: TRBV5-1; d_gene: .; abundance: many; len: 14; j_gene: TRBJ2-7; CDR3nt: TGCGCCAGCGCCGTCTCACCTTCCCGCGTCGAGCAGTACTTC; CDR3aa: CASAVSPSRVEQYF
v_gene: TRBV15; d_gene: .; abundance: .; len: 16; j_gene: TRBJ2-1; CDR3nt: TGTGCCACCAGCAGAGATGGGCAGGGGTCGTACAATGAGCAGTTCTTC; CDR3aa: CATSRDGQGSYNEQFF
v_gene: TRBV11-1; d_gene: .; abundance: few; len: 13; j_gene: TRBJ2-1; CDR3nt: TGTGCCAGCAGCTTAGTCCCGGGGGATGAGCAGTTCTTC; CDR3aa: CASSLVPGDEQFF
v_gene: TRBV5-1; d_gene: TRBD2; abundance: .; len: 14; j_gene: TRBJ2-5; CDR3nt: TGCGCCAGCAGTACTAGCGGGCCACAAGAGACCCAGTACTTC; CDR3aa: CASSTSGPQETQYF
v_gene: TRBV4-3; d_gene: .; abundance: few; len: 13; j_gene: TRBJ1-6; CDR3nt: TGCGCCAGCAGCCAAGATCGAGGGCCACCCCTCCACTTT; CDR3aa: CASSQDRGPPLHF
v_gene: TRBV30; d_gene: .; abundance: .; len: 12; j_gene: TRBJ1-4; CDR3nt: TGTGCCTGGAGTGTACTAGGTGAAAAACTGTTTTTT; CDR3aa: CAWSVLGEKLFF
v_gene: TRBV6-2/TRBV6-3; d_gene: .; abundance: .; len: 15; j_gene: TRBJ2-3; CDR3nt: TGTGCCAGCACGGCGACAGGGACTAGCACAGATACGCAGTATTTT; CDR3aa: CASTATGTSTDTQYF
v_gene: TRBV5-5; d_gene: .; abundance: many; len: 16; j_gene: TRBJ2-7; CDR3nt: TGTGCCAGCAGCTCGGTGGATGGGGGCCGAGCCTACGAGCAGTACTTC; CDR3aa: CASSSVDGGRAYEQYF
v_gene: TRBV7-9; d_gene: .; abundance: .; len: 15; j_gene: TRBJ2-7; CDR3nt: TGTGCCAGCAGCTCGACCGGACCTGGGGCCTACGAGCAGTACTTC; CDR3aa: CASSSTGPGAYEQYF
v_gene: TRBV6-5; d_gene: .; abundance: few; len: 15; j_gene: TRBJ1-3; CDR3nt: TGTGCCAGCAGTTACTTAAGGGGCTCTGGAAACACCATATATTTT; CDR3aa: CASSYLRGSGNTIYF
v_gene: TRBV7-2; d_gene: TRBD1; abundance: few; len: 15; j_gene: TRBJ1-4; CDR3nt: TGTGCCAGCAGTACAGGGGGAACAACTAATGAAAAACTGTTTTTT; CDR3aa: CASSTGGTTNEKLFF
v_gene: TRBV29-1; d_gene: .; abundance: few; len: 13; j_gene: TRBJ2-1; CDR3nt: TGCAGCGTTCGACCCCCAAGTCGGAATGAGCAGTTCTTC; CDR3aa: CSVRPPSRNEQFF
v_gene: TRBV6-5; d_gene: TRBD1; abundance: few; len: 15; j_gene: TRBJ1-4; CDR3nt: TGTGCCAGCAGACGGACAGGATTCTTGAATGAAAAACTGTTTTTT; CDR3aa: CASRRTGFLNEKLFF
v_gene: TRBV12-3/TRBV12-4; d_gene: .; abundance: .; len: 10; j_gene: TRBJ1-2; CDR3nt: TGTGCCAGCAGTTTCGGCGGCTACACCTTC; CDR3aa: CASSFGGYTF
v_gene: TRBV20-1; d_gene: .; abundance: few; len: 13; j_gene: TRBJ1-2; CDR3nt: TGCAGTGCTAGCAGGGAATCTAACTATGGCTACACCTTC; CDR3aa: CSASRESNYGYTF